A selection of T cell receptor beta chains follows, all from one sample in a study of OX40 agonist ivuxolimab in advanced cancers. The method was immunoSEQ multiplex PCR; TCRdb's version includes in-frame clones alone and lacks a portion of them. The sample lists tens of thousands of clones, about 89% seen once, with more than 4% in the top ten. The sequenced sample was CD4+ or CD8+ T cells sorted from blood, obtained in a trial of the OX40 agonist ivuxolimab. The receptors were gathered from an adult with an advanced solid tumor such as melanoma, head and neck, liver or kidney cancer. CDR3s include the opening cysteine and the closing phenylalanine or tryptophan. A D gene is named only where the DNA matches it firmly. The size field is filled for only some rows; it gives once, few, many or a size class.

TRBV19	NA	TRBD2	TRBJ2-1	TGTGCCAGTAATTTGCGGGAGGGAAATGAGCAGTTCTTC	CASNLREGNEQFF
TRBV7-9	once	NA	TRBJ1-1	TGTGCCAGCAGCTTAATAGTAGCGAACACTGAAGCTTTCTTT	CASSLIVANTEAFF
TRBV7-6	NA	NA	TRBJ2-2	TGTGCCAGCAGCCCATCCCCAGGTGGTATAAACACCGGGGAGCTGTTTTTT	CASSPSPGGINTGELFF
TRBV7-8	NA	NA	TRBJ1-2	TGTGCCAGCAGCCCTCGGACAGCTAACTATGGCTACACCTTC	CASSPRTANYGYTF
TRBV14	NA	TRBD2	TRBJ2-7	TGTGCCAGCAGCCAAGTAGCGGGAGGATCCTACGAGCAGTACTTC	CASSQVAGGSYEQYF
TRBV19	NA	NA	TRBJ2-1	TGTGCCAGTAGTATTAATAAGGGTTTGGATGAGCAGTTCTTC	CASSINKGLDEQFF
TRBV6-5	NA	TRBD1	TRBJ1-2	TGTGCCAGCACAGGGACAGGCTATGGCTACACCTTC	CASTGTGYGYTF
TRBV28	NA	TRBD2	TRBJ2-7	TGTGCCAGCCGCTCCCTGCGGGGGGTGACCTACGAGCAGTACTTC	CASRSLRGVTYEQYF
TRBV29-1	NA	TRBD2	TRBJ2-1	TGCAGCGTTGATAGCGGGAGTTTAGATGAGCAGTTCTTC	CSVDSGSLDEQFF
TRBV18	NA	TRBD2	TRBJ2-7	TGTGCCAGCTCACCCACTAGCGGGCCCTCCTACGAGCAGTACTTC	CASSPTSGPSYEQYF
TRBV18	NA	NA	TRBJ1-3	TGTGCCAGCTCACTCGGGCAGGGGAGGTACGGAAACACCATATATTTT	CASSLGQGRYGNTIYF
TRBV7-8	NA	TRBD1	TRBJ1-5	TGTGCCAGCAGCTTAGCAACAGGGGTGAATCAGCCCCAGCATTTT	CASSLATGVNQPQHF
TRBV15	NA	TRBD1	TRBJ1-2	TGTGCCACCAGCAGAAGAAGACAGGGCTACTATGGCTACACCTTC	CATSRRRQGYYGYTF
TRBV21-1	NA	NA	TRBJ2-1	TGTGCCAGCGAGGCGGGGCGGGTCTACAATGAGCAGTTCTTC	CASEAGRVYNEQFF
TRBV7-3	NA	TRBD2	TRBJ2-1	TGTGCCAGCAGCCCCCTAGCGGGAGGGCCCAATGAGCAGTTCTTC	CASSPLAGGPNEQFF
TRBV5-1	NA	TRBD1	TRBJ2-1	TGCGCCAGCAGCTTCTCCGGGACAGGGGGCTACAATGAGCAGTTCTTC	CASSFSGTGGYNEQFF
TRBV5-4	NA	TRBD1	TRBJ1-2	TGTGCCAGCAACCTCCGGGACAGGGGTAGGGGAGGCTACACCTTC	CASNLRDRGRGGYTF
TRBV5-4	NA	NA	TRBJ2-1	TGTGCCACCGGCAGGCAGGGAGTCAGTGAGCAGTTCTTC	CATGRQGVSEQFF
TRBV18	few	NA	TRBJ2-3	TGTGCCAGCTCCTCCGACAGAAGCACAGATACGCAGTATTTT	CASSSDRSTDTQYF
TRBV10-3	NA	NA	TRBJ1-2	TGTGCCATCAGCCCCCAGGTAAACAGGCTGAACTATGGCTACACCTTC	CAISPQVNRLNYGYTF
TRBV2	NA	NA	TRBJ2-5	TGTGCCAGTGCCTTGGCGGCCAACCAAGAGACCCAGTACTTC	CASALAANQETQYF
TRBV10-1	NA	NA	TRBJ2-2	TGCGCCAGCAGTGATACGGGAGAGCCCACCGGGGAGCTGTTTTTT	CASSDTGEPTGELFF
TRBV6-5	NA	NA	TRBJ2-1	TGTGCCAGCAGTTACCGGGGGCTGGCACCTTACAATGAGCAGTTCTTC	CASSYRGLAPYNEQFF
TRBV5-1	NA	NA	TRBJ1-1	TGCGCCAGCACCCGGGGGGACATAATGGGGAACACTGAAGCTTTCTTT	CASTRGDIMGNTEAFF
TRBV6-5	NA	TRBD1	TRBJ1-1	TGTGCCAGCAGCCGGACAGGACTGAACACTGAAGCTTTCTTT	CASSRTGLNTEAFF
TRBV5-1	NA	TRBD1	TRBJ1-4	TGCGCCAGCAGCCCGACAGGGGGTAATGAAAAACTGTTTTTT	CASSPTGGNEKLFF
TRBV27	NA	NA	TRBJ2-1	TGTGCCAGCAGCGCAGGTCCCCCGGGACAAAACTACAATGAGCAGTTCTTC	CASSAGPPGQNYNEQFF
TRBV9	once	NA	TRBJ2-1	TGTGCCAGCAGCGTAGAGGAGGCGGAAGGGCAGTTCTTC	CASSVEEAEGQFF
TRBV4-1	NA	TRBD1	TRBJ2-6	TGCGCCAGCAGCCTAACAACGCCCGGGACAGGGGGCGGGGCCAACGTCCTGACTTTC	CASSLTTPGTGGGANVLTF
TRBV7-8	once	NA	TRBJ2-3	TGTGCCAGCAGCTTAGCCGACACAGATACGCAGTATTTT	CASSLADTDTQYF
TRBV30	NA	TRBD1	TRBJ2-3	TGTGCCTGGAGTGTAGGGACAGGGGCAGATACGCAGTATTTT	CAWSVGTGADTQYF
TRBV19	NA	TRBD2	TRBJ2-1	TGTGCCAGTAGTATATCGGCGTTGGCGGGAGGGCTAAATGAGCAGTTCTTC	CASSISALAGGLNEQFF
TRBV10-3	NA	TRBD1	TRBJ1-1	TGTGCCATCAGTGAGTCGGCAGGGGGCGAAGAAGCTTTCTTT	CAISESAGGEEAFF
TRBV6-5	NA	NA	TRBJ1-5	TGTGCCAGCAGCGGGGACGTTTTAAGCAATCAGCCCCAGCATTTT	CASSGDVLSNQPQHF
TRBV6-5	NA	NA	TRBJ1-2	TGTGCCAGCAGTCTCCTCGGGGGGCAAGGCTACACCTTC	CASSLLGGQGYTF
TRBV30	NA	NA	TRBJ2-5	TGTGCCTGGAGCGCCGGGACGGAGAGGGGGACCCAGTACTTC	CAWSAGTERGTQYF
TRBV19	few	TRBD2	TRBJ2-1	TGTGCCAGTAGTATGCGACTAGCGGGAGGGGTTGAGCAGTTCTTC	CASSMRLAGGVEQFF
TRBV5-1	NA	TRBD1	TRBJ2-5	TGCGCCAGCAGCCAAAACCCTCAACAGGGGGGAGAGACCCAGTACTTC	CASSQNPQQGGETQYF
TRBV6-5	NA	NA	TRBJ2-3	TGTGCCAGCTCACGGACTACCACCCCCACAGATACGCAGTATTTT	CASSRTTTPTDTQYF
TRBV30	NA	TRBD2	TRBJ2-1	TGTGCCTGGGGAGGATCGCCGGGACTAGCGGATTACAATGAGCAGTTCTTC	CAWGGSPGLADYNEQFF
TRBV25-1	NA	NA	TRBJ1-1	TGTGCCAGCAGACCGGGACACAACCCGGGGGACACTGAAGCTTTCTTT	CASRPGHNPGDTEAFF
TRBV5-1	NA	NA	TRBJ2-3	TGCGCCAGCAGCTTGATGGGAGGCACAGATACGCAGTATTTT	CASSLMGGTDTQYF
TRBV19	NA	NA	TRBJ2-1	TGTGCCAGTAGTACGGGACCGTTCCGTTTTAGTGAGCAGTTCTTC	CASSTGPFRFSEQFF
TRBV5-4	NA	NA	TRBJ1-1	TGTGCCAGCAGTCCGGAGGGACCTCGACGCATGAACACTGAAGCTTTCTTT	CASSPEGPRRMNTEAFF
TRBV28	NA	NA	TRBJ1-2	TGTGCCACCTCGGAGTATGGCTACACCTTC	CATSEYGYTF
TRBV28	NA	TRBD1	TRBJ1-2	TGTGCCAGCAGAGGACAGGGGACTGCTAACTATGGCTACACCTTC	CASRGQGTANYGYTF